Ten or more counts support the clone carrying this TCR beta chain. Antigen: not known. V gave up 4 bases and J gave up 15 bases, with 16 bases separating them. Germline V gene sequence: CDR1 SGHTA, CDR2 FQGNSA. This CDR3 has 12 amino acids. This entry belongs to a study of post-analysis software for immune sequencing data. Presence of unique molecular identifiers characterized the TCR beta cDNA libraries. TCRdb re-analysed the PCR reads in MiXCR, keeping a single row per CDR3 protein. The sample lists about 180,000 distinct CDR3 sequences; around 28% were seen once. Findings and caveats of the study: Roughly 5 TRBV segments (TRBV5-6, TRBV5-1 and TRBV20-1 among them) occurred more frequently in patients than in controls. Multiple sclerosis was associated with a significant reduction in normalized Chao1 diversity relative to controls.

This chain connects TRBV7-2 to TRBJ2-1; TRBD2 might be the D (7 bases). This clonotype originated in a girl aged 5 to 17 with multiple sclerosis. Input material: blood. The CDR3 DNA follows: TGTGCCAGCAGCTCGGGGGCGGGGGAGTCGTTCTTC. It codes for CASSSGAGESFF.